Presented here are 27 T cell receptor beta chains from one specimen sequenced in a study of blood T cell repertoires in COVID-19. Repertoires were generated with immunoSEQ multiplex PCR, while TCRdb's copy carries only in-frame clones and drops some. This sample has some 270,000 clones, with roughly 89% found just once. The sample was peripheral blood. The origin of the receptors is a man over 45 with acute or convalescent COVID-19.

V and J are TRBV7-9 and TRBJ2-7, with a possible D match to TRBD1 (5 bases). Germline CDR1 and CDR2: SEHNR and FQNEAQ (reference sequence). Trimming stripped 5 bases from V and 2 bases from J, with 13 bases between. The CDR3 sequence is 14 residues long. The CDR3 DNA sequence: TGTGCCAGCAGCAATTTCGACAGCCCCTACGAGCAGTACTTC. As protein: CASSNFDSPYEQYF. The whole variable domain, filled in from reference TRBV7-9 and TRBJ2-7, reads DTGVSQNPRHKITKRGQNVTFRCDPISEHNRLYWYRQTLGQGPEFLTYFQNEAQLEKSRLLSDRFSAERPKGSFSTLEIQRTEQGDSAMYLCASSNFDSPYEQYFGPGTRLTVT.

The rearrangement joins TRBV3-1 (or the pseudogene TRBV3-2) to TRBJ1-2; D gene unclear. The CDR3 covers 15 residues. Trimming cost V 0 bases and J 3 bases, with 11 bases left between them. Germline loops: CDR1 LGHDT, CDR2 YNNKEL (reference sequence). CDR3 protein: CASSQDWRADYGYTF. CDR3 sequence (DNA): TGTGCCAGCAGCCAAGATTGGCGGGCGGACTATGGCTACACCTTC.

The genes are TRBV11-2 and TRBJ2-7; TRBD1 agrees at 10 bases. Per germline, CDR1 SGHAT and CDR2 FQNNGV. J was trimmed by 6 bases and V by 5 bases; bases with no gene match: 19. This CDR3 comprises 18 residues. CDR3 nucleotides: TGTGCCAGCAGCGTCCGGGACAGGGGACACCTTCCGACGGGCGAGCAGTACTTC. Residues: CASSVRDRGHLPTGEQYF.

The genes are TRBV5-5 and TRBJ1-6, with 7 bases identical to TRBD1. The V gene's germline CDR1 is SGHKS and CDR2 YYEKEE (reference sequence). The CDR3 has 14 residues. V gave up 8 bases and J gave up 6 bases; unmatched junction bases: 8. CDR3: CASQDRDSNSPLHF. As DNA, the CDR3 is TGTGCCAGTCAAGACCGGGACAGTAATTCACCCCTCCACTTT.

This rearrangement joins TRBV27 to TRBJ2-1; D perhaps matches TRBD1 (6 bases). Germline V gene lookup returns CDR1 MNHEY and CDR2 SMNVEV (reference sequence). This CDR3 spans 15 amino acids. V was shortened by 4 bases and J by 0 bases, with 10 bases between the two germline ends. CDR3 residues: CASSSDRSSYNEQFF. CDR3 sequence (DNA): TGTGCCAGCAGTTCTGACAGGAGCTCCTACAATGAGCAGTTCTTC.

V gene TRBV5-1 combines with J gene TRBJ2-5; 8 bases fit TRBD1. V lost 7 bases and J lost 4; bases outside the gene matches: 3. Germline V CDR1 and CDR2: SGHRS, YFSETQ. The CDR3 consists of 12 residues. CDR3 in amino acids: CASGDRGETQYF. The CDR3 DNA follows: TGCGCCAGCGGAGACAGGGGAGAGACCCAGTACTTC.

The J gene is TRBJ2-1, the V gene TRBV3-1 (or the pseudogene TRBV3-2); 7 bases are a match to TRBD2. The germline CDR1 and CDR2 sequences are LGHDT and YNNKEL (reference sequence). Losses at the gene ends were 0 bases for V and 5 bases for J; bases not matched to a gene: 4. The CDR3 totals 15 residues. The CDR3 loop reads CASSQDPGTNNEQFF. The CDR3 coding sequence is TGTGCCAGCAGCCAAGACCCCGGGACTAACAATGAGCAGTTCTTC.

V gene TRBV5-4 combines with J gene TRBJ2-7, with 8 positions matching TRBD1. Germline assignment: CDR1 SGHNT and CDR2 YYREEE (reference sequence). The CDR3 has 14 amino acids. Germline trimming cut 2 bases from V and 3 bases from J; bases unmatched to any gene: 4. CDR3 DNA sequence: TGTGCCAGCAGCTTACCAGGGGGCAACTACGAGCAGTACTTC. As protein: CASSLPGGNYEQYF.

This chain joins TRBV9 and TRBJ2-1, with D possibly TRBD1 on 6 matching bases. The CDR3 contains 15 residues. CDR1 and CDR2 from the germline V gene are SGDLS and YYNGEE. The ends were cut back, 4 bases at V and 0 bases at J, with 11 bases in the middle. The CDR3 DNA follows: TGTGCCAGCAGCCCAACAGGGAGCTCCTACAATGAGCAGTTCTTC. Translation gives CASSPTGSSYNEQFF.

The CDR3 here is CSASRDYYNEQFF. In DNA, the CDR3 is TGCAGTGCTAGTCGGGACTACTACAATGAGCAGTTCTTC. The J gene is TRBJ2-1, the V gene TRBV20-1; 7 bases map to TRBD2. Germline CDR1 and CDR2: DFQATT and SNEGSKA (reference sequence). Trimming removed 3 bases from V and 3 bases from J; junction bases left unmatched: 2. The CDR3 spans 13 residues.

This chain links TRBV5-1 with TRBJ1-6, with 9 bases lining up with TRBD1. This CDR3 comprises 15 residues. J lost 9 bases, V lost 3 bases, and 7 bases had no gene match. Germline CDR1 and CDR2: SGHRS and YFSETQ. The CDR3 DNA reads as TGCGCCAGCAGCTATCCGGACAGGGGTGTTTCACCCCTCCACTTT. This sequence encodes CASSYPDRGVSPLHF. The variable domain in full, with the rest retrieved from reference TRBV5-1 and TRBJ1-6, is KAGVTQTPRYLIKTRGQQVTLSCSPISGHRSVSWYQQTPGQGLQFLFEYFSETQRNKGNFPGRFSGRQFSNSRSEMNVSTLELGDSALYLCASSYPDRGVSPLHFGNGTRLTVT.

The CDR3 nucleotides are TGCGCCAGCAGCCAAGATACAGGGGGGCAGCCCCAGCATTTT. It specifies CASSQDTGGQPQHF. The chain couples TRBV4-1 to TRBJ1-5; 8 positions match TRBD1. V lost 0 bases and J lost 7; bases outside the gene matches: 2. The CDR3 sequence is 14 residues long. Germline V gives CDR1 MGHRA, CDR2 YSYEKL.

The CDR3 protein is CASSVAIDRGRLNTGELFF. The CDR3 DNA follows: TGTGCCAGCAGCGTAGCTATCGACAGGGGGCGCCTGAACACCGGGGAGCTGTTTTTT. The chain carries TRBV9 and TRBJ2-2, with TRBD1 matching over 10 bases. The CDR3 consists of 19 residues. The germline V gene has CDR1 SGDLS and CDR2 YYNGEE. The ends lost 0 bases at V and 1 base at J; junction bases unmatched: 9.

The V and J genes are TRBV30 and TRBJ1-5; 9 bases fit TRBD1. CDR1 is GTSNPN, CDR2 SVGIG, per germline (reference sequence). This CDR3 comprises 13 residues. V gave up 7 bases and J gave up 6 bases; unmatched junction bases: 7. In nucleotides, the CDR3 is TGTGCCTCACAGGGGGCGTTGGGTCAGCCCCAGCATTTT. Translated, it gives CASQGALGQPQHF.

This chain joins TRBV19 and TRBJ1-2, with TRBD1 identical over 7 bases. The CDR3 is 17 amino acids. Per germline, CDR1 LNHDA and CDR2 SQIVND (reference sequence). Trimming took 2 bases from V and 0 from J; bases not matched to a gene: 9. This chain's CDR3 is CASSIPGQRGSNYGYTF. In DNA form, the CDR3 reads TGTGCCAGTAGTATACCGGGACAGCGGGGGTCTAACTATGGCTACACCTTC.

This sequence joins TRBV3-1 (or the pseudogene TRBV3-2) and TRBJ1-4; a weak D match, TRBD1 (6 bases). There are 16 residues in the CDR3. Trimming shortened V by 4 bases and J by 4 bases, and 16 bases separated the two germline ends. The germline CDR1 and CDR2 sequences are LGHDT and YNNKEL (reference sequence). In DNA form, the CDR3 reads TGTGCCAGCAGCCCCAGGGGCCACAGGGTTAATGAAAAACTGTTTTTT. Amino acids: CASSPRGHRVNEKLFF.

This chain links TRBV18 with TRBJ2-7; 12 nucleotides agree with TRBD1. V lost 0 bases and J lost 0; bases outside the gene matches: 12. CDR3 size: 20 residues. In germline, CDR1 is KGHSH, CDR2 LQKENI. CDR3 residues: CASSPPLGQGAILGSYEQYF. In nucleotides, the CDR3 is TGTGCCAGCTCACCACCGCTGGGACAGGGGGCGATTCTGGGCTCCTACGAGCAGTACTTC.

V and J are TRBV12-5 and TRBJ1-6; D not resolved. The CDR3 sequence is 11 residues long. Trimming cost V 7 bases and J 4 bases, with 2 bases left between them. The V gene's germline CDR1 is LGHNT and CDR2 FRNRAP. CDR3 coding DNA: TGTGCTAGTGCATATAATTCACCCCTCCACTTT. It translates to CASAYNSPLHF.

The chain couples TRBV4-1 to TRBJ1-2; D remains unclear. Per the germline V gene, CDR1 is MGHRA and CDR2 is YSYEKL. The germline V and J ends were trimmed by 1 base and 4 bases, with 10 bases remaining between them. The CDR3 sequence is 14 residues long. DNA for the CDR3: TGCGCCAGCAGCCAAGGGGCTGGTTTCTATGGCTACACCTTC. Amino acid sequence: CASSQGAGFYGYTF.

The rearrangement joins TRBV30 to TRBJ1-5; maybe TRBD1 (5 bases). The length of the CDR3 is 13 residues. V lost 5 bases and J 1 base, leaving 9 bases between the germline ends. Germline-derived CDR1 and CDR2 are GTSNPN and SVGIG (reference sequence). CDR3 DNA sequence: TGTGCCTGGGCAGGGAAGAGCAATCAGCCCCAGCATTTT. It is translated as CAWAGKSNQPQHF.

The CDR3 is CASSEFDRQGQETQYF. In DNA form, the CDR3 reads TGTGCCAGCAGTGAATTCGACAGACAGGGCCAAGAGACCCAGTACTTC. The V gene is TRBV6-1, the J gene TRBJ2-5, with 7 positions matching TRBD1. The CDR3 has 16 residues. Germline V CDR1 and CDR2: MNHNS, SASEGT. V trimming: 2 bases; J trimming: 1 base; junction bases outside the gene matches: 7.

The chain recombines TRBV30 with TRBJ1-4, with D maybe TRBD1 (6 bases). CDR3 length: 15 amino acids. The germline V and J ends were trimmed by 3 bases and 8 bases, with 19 bases remaining between them. Looked up from germline, CDR1 is GTSNPN and CDR2 is SVGIG (reference sequence). The CDR3: CAWSVGAGWSEKLFF. The CDR3 DNA follows: TGTGCCTGGAGCGTGGGGGCAGGGTGGTCCGAAAAACTGTTTTTT.

The rearrangement links TRBV12-5 to TRBJ2-2, with TRBD2 matching over 7 bases. The CDR3 loop spans 12 amino acids. The V segment lost 8 bases and the J segment 6 bases; nucleotides outside the gene matches: 3. CDR1 and CDR2 (germline): LGHNT, FRNRAP. CDR3 amino acids: CASTAGAGELFF. The CDR3, as DNA: TGTGCTAGTACGGCGGGGGCCGGGGAGCTGTTTTTT. The entire variable domain, with the rest obtained from reference TRBV12-5 and TRBJ2-2, is as follows: DARVTQTPRHKVTEMGQEVTMRCQPILGHNTVFWYRQTMMQGLELLAYFRNRAPLDDSGMPKDRFSAEMPDATLATLKIQPSEPRDSAVYFCASTAGAGELFFGEGSRLTVL.

This chain uses TRBV6-5 with TRBJ2-7; TRBD1 is a possible D gene (5 bases). V was cut by 2 bases and J by 3 bases, with 14 bases left in between. This CDR3 region has 15 residues. Germline lookup yields CDR1 MNHEY and CDR2 SVGAGI. For the CDR3, the DNA is TGTGCCAGCAGTTACGGCCAGGGTTTTCGCTACGAGCAGTACTTC. It yields the protein CASSYGQGFRYEQYF.

The chain's CDR3 is CAWDGQGGDTQYF. The CDR3 nucleotides are TGTGCCTGGGACGGGCAGGGAGGAGATACGCAGTATTTT. The rearrangement uses TRBV30 and TRBJ2-3; TRBD2 might be the D (6 bases). V was cut by 5 bases and J by 5 bases, with 14 bases left in between. CDR1 and CDR2 (germline): GTSNPN, SVGIG (reference sequence). This CDR3 is built from 13 residues.

The CDR3: CASSVIAGGPDYEQYF. The CDR3 DNA reads as TGTGCCAGCAGTGTAATAGCGGGGGGCCCCGACTACGAGCAGTACTTC. The chain employs TRBV6-1 and TRBJ2-7; TRBD2 agrees at 10 bases. The junction had 9 bases not matched to a gene; V was cut back by 4 bases and J by 3 bases. This CDR3 spans 16 amino acids. Germline V gives CDR1 MNHNS, CDR2 SASEGT.

The rearrangement uses TRBV6-6 and TRBJ2-3; TRBD2 is a possible D gene (5 bases). The germline V and J ends were trimmed by 5 bases and 6 bases, with 18 bases remaining between them. The length of the CDR3 is 15 residues. Germline CDR1 is MNHNY and CDR2 is SVGAGI (reference sequence). CDR3 sequence: CASSNRDVSADTQYF. The CDR3 DNA follows: TGTGCCAGCAGTAATCGGGATGTATCAGCGGATACGCAGTATTTT.